Included here is one T cell receptor (beta chain) sequence, with context. Its antigen is not known. The CDR3 loop spans 13 amino acids. Germline V gives CDR1 SEHNR, CDR2 FQNEAQ (reference sequence). Deletions cut 4 bases from V and 5 bases from J, with 11 bases between. This sample is part of a study of T cell responses to AZD1222 COVID-19 vaccine. Study-level information: Timing groups of about 4 and about 12 weeks for second doses were pooled.

Notes on the study in general: An increase in Spike-specific TCR breadth and depth was observed after two AZD1222 doses. Repertoires in all cases were sampled only once the peak T cell response had passed. The donor cohort was predominantly white British with a female majority, and clonal diversity may have been underestimated.

Sequencing used immunoSEQ multiplex PCR; TCRdb keeps in-frame clones, though not all of them. The sample lists approximately 130,000 clones; over 85% were seen once. This sample comprised peripheral blood, obtained on day 0 of AZD1222 vaccination. This clonotype was obtained from an adult in good health. The chain carries TRBV7-9 and TRBJ2-5; D not certain. CDR3 protein: CASSSSVRETQYF. CDR3 DNA: TGTGCCAGCAGCTCCTCAGTACGGGAGACCCAGTACTTC.